What follows are 8 T cell receptor beta chains derived from one specimen sequenced in a study of shared clonotypes between healthy human individuals. Data came from immunoSEQ multiplex PCR; TCRdb stores just in-frame clones and leaves some out. The table records about 730,000 clones, 55% to 80% of them present only once. The sample was memory CD4+ T cells sorted from blood. The subset denotes: CD45RA-negative fraction. The source of these receptors is a woman in her twenties or thirties in good health.

Comments on this clone: The sample carries other DNA sequences with the same CDR3. The chain recombines TRBV28 with TRBJ2-7; D remains ambiguous. The germline V gene encodes CDR1 MDHEN and CDR2 SYDVKM. V was clipped by 3 bases and J by 1 base, with 10 bases between them. The CDR3 consists of 14 residues. Here the CDR3 DNA reads TGTGCCAGCAGTTTGCTACAAGGATCCTACGAGCAGTACTTC. This encodes CASSLLQGSYEQYF. Filled out from reference TRBV28 and TRBJ2-7, the complete variable domain reads DVKVTQSSRYLVKRTGEKVFLECVQDMDHENMFWYRQDPGLGLRLIYFSYDVKMKEKGDIPEGYSVSREKKERFSLILESASTNQTSMYLCASSLLQGSYEQYFGPGTRLTVT.

This clone was found once. The V call is TRBV25-1, the J call TRBJ2-2, with D possibly TRBD1 on 6 matching bases. The germline V gene has CDR1 MGHDK and CDR2 SYGVNS. V was cut by 1 base and J by 6 bases, with 12 bases left in between. The CDR3 is 15 amino acids. CDR3 in DNA: TGTGCCAGCAGTGAATTACAGGGCCTGGCCGGGGAGCTGTTTTTT. Amino acids: CASSELQGLAGELFF.

The chain is built from TRBV4-1 and TRBJ2-5, with TRBD2 matching 13 bases. V gave up 1 base and J gave up 5 bases; unmatched junction bases: 7. Looked up from germline, CDR1 is MGHRA and CDR2 is YSYEKL. The CDR3 contains 17 residues. The CDR3 protein is CASSQVRTSGRVETQYF. CDR3 bases: TGCGCCAGCAGCCAAGTACGGACTAGCGGGAGAGTGGAGACCCAGTACTTC.

The chain recombines TRBV11-2 with TRBJ2-7, with TRBD2 identical over 16 bases. The germline V gene encodes CDR1 SGHAT and CDR2 FQNNGV. The junction had 6 bases not matched to a gene; V was cut back by 6 bases and J by 7 bases. This CDR3 has 15 amino acids. This CDR3 is CASRGLAGGQGEQYF. CDR3 in DNA: TGTGCCAGCAGGGGACTAGCGGGAGGGCAAGGAGAGCAGTACTTC.

The V and J genes are TRBV5-1 and TRBJ2-2; a weak D match, TRBD2 (6 bases). The germline V and J ends were trimmed by 4 bases and 6 bases, with 13 bases remaining between them. There are 14 residues in the CDR3. Germline CDR1 is SGHRS and CDR2 is YFSETQ. In DNA, the CDR3 is TGCGCCAGCAGCACCCCTAGCGCAGCCGGGGAGCTGTTTTTT. It specifies CASSTPSAAGELFF.

This clone came up a few times. V usage is TRBV9 and J usage is TRBJ2-7, with D unresolved. Trimming shortened V by 0 bases and J by 1 base, and 8 bases separated the two germline ends. Germline V CDR1 and CDR2: SGDLS, YYNGEE. The CDR3 length is 14 residues. CDR3 amino acids: CASSVASISYEQYF. The DNA for the CDR3 is TGTGCCAGCAGCGTAGCGTCTATTTCCTACGAGCAGTACTTC.

This clone was found many times. The rearrangement joins TRBV4-1 to TRBJ2-2, with TRBD2 identical over 7 bases. The length of the CDR3 is 19 residues. Looked up from germline, CDR1 is MGHRA and CDR2 is YSYEKL. V was clipped by 0 bases and J by 6 bases; unmatched bases: 16. CDR3 residues: CASSQDGRKAGRSSGELFF. The CDR3 bases are TGCGCCAGCAGCCAAGATGGAAGAAAAGCGGGAAGGTCTTCCGGGGAGCTGTTTTTT.

The chain carries TRBV19 and TRBJ2-1, with 14 bases matching TRBD2. J was trimmed by 3 bases and V by 2 bases; bases with no gene match: 3. There are 17 residues in the CDR3. The germline CDR1 and CDR2 sequences are LNHDA and SQIVND (reference sequence). CDR3 loop: CASSITGLAGDYNEQFF. CDR3 coding DNA: TGTGCCAGTAGTATAACGGGACTAGCGGGAGACTACAATGAGCAGTTCTTC.